This TCR beta chain was sequenced in a study of T cell responses to AZD1222 COVID-19 vaccine. Study details: Pooling was applied to second doses at about 4 or about 12 weeks.

Here immunoSEQ multiplex PCR was the method, and the copy in TCRdb shows in-frame clones only, minus some. The repertoire includes more than 100,000 clones, 91% of them detected once, and 45% sits in the top ten. Deletions cut 1 base from V and 7 bases from J, with 13 bases between. The V gene's germline CDR1 is MNHNS and CDR2 SASEGT. The CDR3 is 14 amino acids. The rearrangement links TRBV6-1 to TRBJ1-2; D not certain. This receptor was identified in an adult in good health. The material sequenced was peripheral blood, taken on day 0 of AZD1222 vaccination. The CDR3 DNA follows: TGTGCCAGCAGTGAAGGCCGTATCTCCGGTGGCTACACCTTC. It encodes CASSEGRISGGYTF.